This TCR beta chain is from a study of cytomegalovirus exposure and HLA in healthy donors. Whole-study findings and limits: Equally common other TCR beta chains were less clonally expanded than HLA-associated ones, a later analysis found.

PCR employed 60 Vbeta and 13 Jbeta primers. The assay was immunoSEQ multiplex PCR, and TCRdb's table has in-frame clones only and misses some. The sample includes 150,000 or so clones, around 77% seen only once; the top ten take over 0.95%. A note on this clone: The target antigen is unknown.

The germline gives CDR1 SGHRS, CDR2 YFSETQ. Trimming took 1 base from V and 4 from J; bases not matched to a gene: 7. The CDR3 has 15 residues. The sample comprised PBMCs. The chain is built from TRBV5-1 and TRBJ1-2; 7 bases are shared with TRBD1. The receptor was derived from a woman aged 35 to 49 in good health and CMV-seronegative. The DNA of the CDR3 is TGCGCCAGCAGCTTGCGACAGGGTGGGGGCTATGGCTACACCTTC. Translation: CASSLRQGGGYGYTF.